The text below deals with one TCR beta chain. Its cognate antigen is unknown. The sample is drawn from a study of cytomegalovirus exposure and HLA in healthy donors. Study observations and caveats: In a later analysis, TCR beta V- and J-gene trimming showed a link to a missense DCLRE1C variant. CMV serostatus was the sole immune exposure information available. Accurate HLA-A and HLA-B prediction from TCR beta sequences was reported for most subjects. With further analysis later on, most CMV-associated TCR beta chains appeared HLA-restricted.

Germline V lookup: CDR1 WNHNN, CDR2 SYGVQD (reference sequence). V gave up 6 bases and J gave up 3 bases; unmatched junction bases: 19. The CDR3 contains 18 residues. The study ran its PCR with 60 Vbeta and 13 Jbeta primers. The repertoire was sequenced with immunoSEQ multiplex PCR; TCRdb's copy has only in-frame clones and lacks some. The sample carries roughly 200,000 clones, about 9.4% recorded once. The sequenced sample consisted of PBMCs. The source of this sequence is a woman under 40 in good health and CMV-seropositive. The J gene is TRBJ1-1, the V gene TRBV10-1, with 7 bases identical to TRBD1. CDR3 DNA: TGCGCCAGCAGACTTCCAACAGGGGTAAGGGGTGAGGACACTGAAGCTTTCTTT. This encodes CASRLPTGVRGEDTEAFF.